Given below is one T cell receptor beta chain in context. The record originates from a study of blood T cell repertoires in COVID-19. Sequencing used immunoSEQ multiplex PCR; TCRdb keeps in-frame clones, though not all of them. The repertoire holds 70,000 to 90,000 clones, 74% seen once, with 2.6% in the top ten. V shed 7 bases and J shed 0 bases, with 13 bases lying between them. The CDR3 is 14 amino acids. The germline V gene encodes CDR1 SNHLY and CDR2 FYNNEI. This chain uses TRBV2 with TRBJ2-7; weak D call: TRBD1 (6 bases). Input material: peripheral blood. The receptor comes from a human donor with acute or convalescent COVID-19. The donor label of this sample is uncertain. DNA for the CDR3: TGTGCCAGCAAAATCGGACAGATCTCCTACGAGCAGTACTTC. This codes for CASKIGQISYEQYF.